Shown below are 23 T cell receptor beta chains from a single sample sequenced in a study of T cell responses to AZD1222 COVID-19 vaccine. Clones were read by immunoSEQ multiplex PCR, and TCRdb kept only the in-frame ones, dropping some. The data contain 150,000 or so clones, around 93% of them singletons. Sequencing was performed on peripheral blood, taken 28 days after the second AZD1222 dose. The receptors shown here come from an adult who received the AZD1222 COVID-19 vaccine.

CDR3 region: CAISESGESYEQYF. In nucleotides, the CDR3 is TGTGCCATCAGTGAGTCGGGGGAATCCTACGAGCAGTACTTC. This sequence joins TRBV10-3 and TRBJ2-7, with D perhaps being TRBD1 or TRBD2 (5 bases each). V was shortened by 0 bases and J by 1 base, with 7 bases between the two germline ends. This CDR3 contains 14 residues. Germline V gene data show CDR1 as ENHRY and CDR2 as SYGVKD.

The chain links TRBV19 to TRBJ1-3; no reliable D call. Trimming cost V 3 bases and J 2 bases, with 14 bases left between them. Per the germline V gene, CDR1 is LNHDA and CDR2 is SQIVND (reference sequence). The CDR3 spans 16 residues. The CDR3 spells CASSMNSDHPGNTIYF. The CDR3 region has the DNA TGTGCCAGTAGTATGAATAGCGACCACCCTGGAAACACCATATATTTT.

The V and J genes are TRBV7-2 and TRBJ1-1, with D perhaps matching TRBD1 (6 bases). V gave up 4 bases and J gave up 3 bases, with 12 bases separating them. Germline V gene lookup returns CDR1 SGHTA and CDR2 FQGNSA. The CDR3 consists of 14 residues. In DNA, the CDR3 is TGTGCCAGCAGCTGGCGGAGGGGGGACACTGAAGCTTTCTTT. As protein: CASSWRRGDTEAFF.

This sequence joins TRBV6-6 and TRBJ1-3; 10 nucleotides match TRBD1. V lost 5 bases, J lost 2 bases, and 6 bases stayed unmatched. This CDR3 region has 16 residues. CDR1 and CDR2 (germline): MNHNY, SVGAGI (reference sequence). The CDR3 nucleotides are TGTGCCAGCAGTACAAGCGGACAGGGGGCTGGAAACACCATATATTTT. This gives the protein CASSTSGQGAGNTIYF.

This clone has more than one count but fewer than ten. The V and J genes are TRBV4-2 and TRBJ1-6; D gene ambiguous. CDR1 is LGHNA, CDR2 YNFKEQ, per germline. The CDR3 runs to 13 residues. V lost 2 bases, J lost 8 bases, and 7 bases lay in between. The CDR3 coding sequence is TGTGCCAGCAGCCAATTTAGGGATTCACCCCTCCACTTT. Amino acids: CASSQFRDSPLHF.

This chain joins TRBV7-2 and TRBJ1-2, with TRBD1 matching 7 bases. J lost 9 bases, V lost 4 bases, and 8 bases had no gene match. CDR3 length: 13 amino acids. Germline lookup yields CDR1 SGHTA and CDR2 FQGNSA. This chain's CDR3 is CASSSGWTGRYTF. The CDR3 DNA sequence: TGTGCCAGCAGCTCGGGGTGGACAGGACGCTACACCTTC.

The rearrangement links TRBV28 to TRBJ2-1, with 9 bases matching TRBD2. The germline V gene has CDR1 MDHEN and CDR2 SYDVKM. The junction had 16 bases not matched to a gene; V was cut back by 6 bases and J by 7 bases. The CDR3 totals 17 residues. This CDR3 is CASSWRAGGPLGNEQFF. The CDR3, as DNA: TGTGCCAGCAGCTGGAGGGCGGGAGGGCCATTGGGGAATGAGCAGTTCTTC.

The gene calls are TRBV9 and TRBJ1-2; possible D gene TRBD1, 5 bases. Germline assignment: CDR1 SGDLS and CDR2 YYNGEE. V was shortened by 4 bases and J by 6 bases, with 19 bases between the two germline ends. This CDR3 is 15 amino acids long. The CDR3 DNA sequence: TGTGCCAGCAGCCAACACCCAGGGAGCTTGGATGGCTACACCTTC. Protein sequence: CASSQHPGSLDGYTF.

The V and J genes are TRBV2 and TRBJ1-1; 8 bases map to TRBD1. The CDR3 covers 13 residues. Germline lookup yields CDR1 SNHLY and CDR2 FYNNEI. With V trimmed by 6 bases and J by 1 base, 1 base remained unmatched. The CDR3 nucleotides are TGTGCCAGCAGGGGACAGGCGAACACTGAAGCTTTCTTT. This encodes CASRGQANTEAFF. Combining the CDR3 with reference TRBV2 and TRBJ1-1 gives the whole variable domain EPEVTQTPSHQVTQMGQEVILRCVPISNHLYFYWYRQILGQKVEFLVSFYNNEISEKSEIFDDQFSVERPDGSNFTLKIRSTKLEDSAMYFCASRGQANTEAFFGQGTRLTVV.

CDR3 protein: CASSPTSRVPSYEQYF. Written as DNA, the CDR3 is TGTGCCAGCAGTCCAACTAGCAGAGTCCCCTCCTACGAGCAGTACTTC. This chain connects TRBV28 to TRBJ2-7; TRBD2 might be the D (6 bases). V was cut by 5 bases and J by 0 bases, with 17 bases left in between. The CDR3 extends over 16 amino acids. From germline, CDR1 is MDHEN and CDR2 SYDVKM.

The genes are TRBV2 and TRBJ1-2; 7 bases align to TRBD1. The CDR3 runs to 17 residues. The junction had 11 bases not matched to a gene; V was cut back by 1 base and J by 3 bases. The germline V gene encodes CDR1 SNHLY and CDR2 FYNNEI. The CDR3 loop is CASSEVSGTAWDYGYTF. As DNA, the CDR3 is TGTGCCAGCAGTGAAGTCTCGGGGACAGCTTGGGACTATGGCTACACCTTC.

The V gene is TRBV5-4, the J gene TRBJ1-3; D unclear. Trimming took 2 bases from V and 3 from J, leaving 12 bases between them. Germline V gene lookup returns CDR1 SGHNT and CDR2 YYREEE (reference sequence). This CDR3 is built from 15 residues. The CDR3 here is CASSLSRGDGNTIYF. The CDR3 DNA reads TGTGCCAGCAGCTTATCACGGGGAGATGGAAACACCATATATTTT.

The chain carries TRBV6-5 and TRBJ1-3, with TRBD1 as a possible D gene (6 bases). V was clipped by 10 bases and J by 6 bases, with 16 bases between them. The CDR3 has 13 amino acids. The germline V gene encodes CDR1 MNHEY and CDR2 SVGAGI. The CDR3 bases are TGTGCCACCCAAGGGGCAGGGGTAAACACCATATATTTT. Its protein product is CATQGAGVNTIYF.

V and J are TRBV27 and TRBJ2-4; D call uncertain. The V gene lost 7 bases and the J gene lost 2 bases, with 15 bases spanning the gap. CDR1 MNHEY and CDR2 SMNVEV come from the germline V gene (reference sequence). The CDR3 is 15 amino acids. The CDR3 sequence: CASMGWDRTKNIQYF. CDR3 coding DNA: TGTGCCAGCATGGGGTGGGATCGGACCAAAAACATTCAGTACTTC.

Details on this clone: Its ends do not fully match the called genes, so a read error is possible. V gene TRBV7-9 combines with J gene TRBJ2-7; either TRBD1 or TRBD2 may fit D (5 bases each). This CDR3 is built from 13 residues. Germline V gene sequence: CDR1 SEHNR, CDR2 FQNEAQ (reference sequence). The CDR3 protein is CASSLAGSAGAFF. In nucleotides, the CDR3 is TGTGCCAGCAGCTTAGCGGGTAGCGCCGGGGCTTTTTTT.

This clone appeared once. The genes are TRBV7-3 and TRBJ2-2; the D gene is possibly TRBD1 (5 bases). The CDR3 is 14 amino acids. The V gene lost 5 bases and the J gene lost 6 bases, with 13 bases spanning the gap. The V gene's germline CDR1 is SGHTA and CDR2 FQGTGA. CDR3 nucleotide sequence: TGTGCCAGCAGCCCGGACACGCTTCCCGGGGAGCTGTTTTTT. It specifies CASSPDTLPGELFF.

The chain joins TRBV6-6 to TRBJ2-5, with 10 bases that match TRBD2. V dropped 3 bases and J dropped 4; count of bases not matched to a gene: 8. This CDR3 spans 16 amino acids. The germline V gene has CDR1 MNHNY and CDR2 SVGAGI (reference sequence). The CDR3 loop reads CASSYTGTSDLETQYF. Here the CDR3 DNA reads TGTGCCAGCAGTTATACAGGGACTAGCGATCTAGAGACCCAGTACTTC.

The genes are TRBV28 and TRBJ1-6; D gene uncertain. CDR1 MDHEN and CDR2 SYDVKM come from the germline V gene. CDR3 length: 14 amino acids. The ends were cut back, 2 bases at V and 7 bases at J, with 9 bases in the middle. CDR3 amino acids: CASSLGRQNSPLHF. The DNA of the CDR3 is TGTGCCAGCAGTTTAGGGCGGCAGAATTCACCCCTCCACTTT.

The rearrangement joins TRBV6-5 to TRBJ1-1; D call uncertain. The V and J ends lost 0 bases and 0 bases respectively, with 8 bases between them. The CDR3 is made up of 15 amino acids. Germline V CDR1 and CDR2: MNHEY, SVGAGI. This chain's CDR3 is CASSYSSTMNTEAFF. The CDR3 DNA reads as TGTGCCAGCAGTTACTCCTCGACGATGAACACTGAAGCTTTCTTT.

This chain joins TRBV28 and TRBJ2-7, with D hard to call. Deletions cut 5 bases from V and 7 bases from J, with 9 bases between. CDR3 size: 11 residues. In germline, CDR1 is MDHEN, CDR2 SYDVKM. DNA for the CDR3: TGTGCCAGCAGTAAGGGTGAGGAGCAGTACTTC. It translates to CASSKGEEQYF. Using reference TRBV28 and TRBJ2-7 for the parts outside the CDR3, the full variable domain is DVKVTQSSRYLVKRTGEKVFLECVQDMDHENMFWYRQDPGLGLRLIYFSYDVKMKEKGDIPEGYSVSREKKERFSLILESASTNQTSMYLCASSKGEEQYFGPGTRLTVT.

The V gene is TRBV5-6, the J gene TRBJ2-4; 9 bases are a match to TRBD2. Germline CDR1 is SGHDT and CDR2 is YYEEEE. With 3 bases clipped from V and 6 bases from J, the junction kept 1 base outside the gene matches. The CDR3 sequence is 13 residues long. Here the CDR3 DNA reads TGTGCCAGCAGCTCTAGCGGGACAAACATTCAGTACTTC. Protein product: CASSSSGTNIQYF.

The V call is TRBV5-6, the J call TRBJ2-2, with TRBD2 matching over 8 bases. Trimming removed 0 bases from V and 7 bases from J; junction bases left unmatched: 5. This CDR3 spans 15 amino acids. Germline CDR1 and CDR2: SGHDT and YYEEEE. The CDR3 loop reads CASSLAGGPIGELFF. In DNA form, the CDR3 reads TGTGCCAGCAGCTTGGCGGGAGGGCCTATCGGGGAGCTGTTTTTT.

This CDR3 is CASSESVDRGPTEAFF. The CDR3 region has the DNA TGTGCCAGCAGTGAATCGGTGGACAGGGGGCCCACTGAAGCTTTCTTT. V is TRBV25-1 and J is TRBJ1-1; 11 bases align to TRBD1. The CDR3 runs 16 residues. Germline assignment: CDR1 MGHDK and CDR2 SYGVNS. The trim removed 1 base at V and 4 bases at J, leaving 5 bases unmatched.